The table lists the clone carrying this TCR beta chain with a few counts. TCRdb fed the 5' RACE reads into MiXCR, producing one record per CDR3 protein. The profile shows over 95,000 distinct CDR3 sequences, 15% to 20% of them singletons. The entry originates in a study of T cells of healthy individuals. V was cut by 5 bases and J by 1 base, with 16 bases left in between. This CDR3 region has 16 residues. Germline V lookup: CDR1 MDHEN, CDR2 SYDVKM. The receptor comes from a human donor in good health. V gene TRBV28 combines with J gene TRBJ2-3; D not certain. The chain's CDR3 is CASSPRAPPGTDTQYF. CDR3 sequence (DNA): TGTGCCAGCAGTCCCCGGGCCCCCCCGGGCACAGATACGCAGTATTTT.